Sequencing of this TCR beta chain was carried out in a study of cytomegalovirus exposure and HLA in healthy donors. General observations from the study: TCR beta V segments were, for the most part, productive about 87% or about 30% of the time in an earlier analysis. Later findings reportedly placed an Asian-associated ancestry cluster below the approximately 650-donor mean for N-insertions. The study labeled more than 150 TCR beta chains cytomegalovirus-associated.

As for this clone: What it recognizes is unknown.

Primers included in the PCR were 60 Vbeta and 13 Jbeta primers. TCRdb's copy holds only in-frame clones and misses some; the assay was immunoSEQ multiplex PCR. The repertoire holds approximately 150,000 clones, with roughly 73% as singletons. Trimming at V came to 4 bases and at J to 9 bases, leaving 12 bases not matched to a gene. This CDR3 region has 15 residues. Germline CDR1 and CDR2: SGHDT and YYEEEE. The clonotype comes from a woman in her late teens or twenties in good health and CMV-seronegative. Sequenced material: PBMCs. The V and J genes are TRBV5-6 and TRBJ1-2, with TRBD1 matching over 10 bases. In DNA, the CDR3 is TGTGCCAGCAGCGCGACCGGGACAGGGGTACAGCGCTACACCTTC. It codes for CASSATGTGVQRYTF.